The clone carrying this TCR beta chain has ten or more counts. Its antigen is undetermined. The data originate from a study of regulatory T cells in long-lasting Graves disease. Overall study findings and caveats: Persistent-disease Graves' patients showed less TCR diversity than new cases.

Described time point: newly diagnosed GD, antithyroid drugs for less than 3 months. After RNA was extracted from PBMCs, the TCR library was made from it. An endocrinology department in Xi'an, China, recruited the patients. Assembly of TCR beta libraries relied on iRepertoire HTBI primers together with Arm-PCR of CDR3 regions. TCRdb fed the multiplex PCR reads into MiXCR, producing one record per CDR3 protein. The sample holds 450,000 to 650,000 distinct CDR3 sequences, approximately 16% seen once. These data were also reused for a study on T cells in Graves' hyperthyroidism and ophthalmopathy. That paper adds: Exclusion criteria comprised uncontrolled infection, other autoimmune disease, pregnancy or lactation.

The clonotype was recovered from a woman in her forties or fifties with Graves disease. The sequencing here drew on peripheral blood mononuclear cells (PBMCs), taken at new diagnosis, from a patient treated with antithyroid drugs.

CDR3 sequence reads: CASSLVAGGETQYF. Written as DNA, the CDR3 is TGTGCCAGCAGCTTAGTAGCGGGGGGGGAGACCCAGTACTTC. This chain links TRBV7-2 with TRBJ2-5; TRBD2 aligns across 11 bases. V dropped 1 base and J dropped 5; count of bases not matched to a gene: 0. CDR1 and CDR2 from the germline V gene are SGHTA and FQGNSA. This CDR3 comprises 14 residues.